The rows below give T cell receptor beta chains drawn from one sample of a study of Graves' ophthalmopathy and Graves' hyperthyroidism. TCRdb ran MiXCR on the multiplex PCR reads and lists one entry per CDR3 protein. This repertoire shows about 740,000 distinct CDR3 sequences, approximately 40% found once; its top ten account for approximately 43%. Sequencing was performed on peripheral blood. Every receptor here comes from an adult man with Graves' ophthalmopathy. Each CDR3 is given with its conserved first and last residue. The D gene is left open where the match is weak. Clone size appears in some rows only: once, few, many, or a class for an expanded clone.

size | D | J | V | DNA | CDR3
many | NA | TRBJ2-5 | TRBV7-2 | TGTGCCAGCAGCTTGTCGGGGAGACAAGAGACCCAGTACTTC | CASSLSGRQETQYF
NA | TRBD2 | TRBJ2-5 | TRBV29-1 | TGCAGCGGTGGCGTGGCGGGGGGAGAGACCCAGTACTTC | CSGGVAGGETQYF
NA | NA | TRBJ1-1 | TRBV15 | TGTGCCACCAGCAGAGACGGGGGGCGGGGTGAAGCTTTCTTT | CATSRDGGRGEAFF
many | TRBD2 | TRBJ2-2 | TRBV7-9 | TGTGCCAGCAGCTTTACTAGCGGGAGATACACCGGGGAGCTGTTTTTT | CASSFTSGRYTGELFF
NA | TRBD1 | TRBJ2-7 | TRBV25-1 | TGTGCCAGCAGTGCTAGAGAGTGGGACAGGGGCAACGAGCAGTACTTC | CASSAREWDRGNEQYF
NA | NA | TRBJ2-3 | TRBV20-1 | TGCAGTGCTAGATTGGGATTCAGCACAGATACGCAGTATTTT | CSARLGFSTDTQYF
many | NA | TRBJ1-1 | TRBV12-3/TRBV12-4 | TGTGCCAGCAGTTCGGCCCGGCGGGCTGAAGCTTTCTTT | CASSSARRAEAFF
NA | TRBD2 | TRBJ2-7 | TRBV2 | TGTGCCAGCAGCCTAAACCCGCCGGGACTAGCGACCCACGAGCAGTACTTC | CASSLNPPGLATHEQYF
few | TRBD1 | TRBJ1-1 | TRBV12-3/TRBV12-4 | TGTGCCAGCACCCCAACCGGGACAGGTACTGAAGCTTTCTTT | CASTPTGTGTEAFF
many | TRBD1 | TRBJ2-6 | TRBV7-9 | TGTGCCAGCAGCCCCCAGACAGGGCGTCAGTCTGGGGCCAACGTCCTGACTTTC | CASSPQTGRQSGANVLTF
NA | TRBD1 | TRBJ1-1 | TRBV7-9 | TGTGCCAGCAGCTCCAATAAGGGGGCCGTCACTGAAGCTTTCTTT | CASSSNKGAVTEAFF
NA | TRBD1 | TRBJ1-3 | TRBV10-3 | TGTGCCAGCAGTTACTCCCCAGGGGGGGCAGCCATATATTTT | CASSYSPGGAAIYF
NA | NA | TRBJ2-7 | TRBV25-1 | TGTGCCAGCAGTTTACACGGGGTACCTAGCTACGAGCAGTACTTC | CASSLHGVPSYEQYF
few | NA | TRBJ2-6 | TRBV4-3 | TGCGCCAGCAGCCAAGAAAGGAGGGCAGGGCGCCACTCTGGGGCCAACGTCCTGACTTTC | CASSQERRAGRHSGANVLTF
once | NA | TRBJ1-2 | TRBV6-6 | TGTGCCAGCAGTACACTGCCTGGGGCAGCTTATGGCTACACCTTC | CASSTLPGAAYGYTF
many | NA | TRBJ2-7 | TRBV7-3 | TGTGCCAGCAGCTCAGGGCCCGACGAGCAGTACTTC | CASSSGPDEQYF
few | NA | TRBJ2-7 | TRBV7-9 | TGTGCCAGCAGCTTAGCGCTGGGACTTCGAAACTACGAGCAGTACTTC | CASSLALGLRNYEQYF